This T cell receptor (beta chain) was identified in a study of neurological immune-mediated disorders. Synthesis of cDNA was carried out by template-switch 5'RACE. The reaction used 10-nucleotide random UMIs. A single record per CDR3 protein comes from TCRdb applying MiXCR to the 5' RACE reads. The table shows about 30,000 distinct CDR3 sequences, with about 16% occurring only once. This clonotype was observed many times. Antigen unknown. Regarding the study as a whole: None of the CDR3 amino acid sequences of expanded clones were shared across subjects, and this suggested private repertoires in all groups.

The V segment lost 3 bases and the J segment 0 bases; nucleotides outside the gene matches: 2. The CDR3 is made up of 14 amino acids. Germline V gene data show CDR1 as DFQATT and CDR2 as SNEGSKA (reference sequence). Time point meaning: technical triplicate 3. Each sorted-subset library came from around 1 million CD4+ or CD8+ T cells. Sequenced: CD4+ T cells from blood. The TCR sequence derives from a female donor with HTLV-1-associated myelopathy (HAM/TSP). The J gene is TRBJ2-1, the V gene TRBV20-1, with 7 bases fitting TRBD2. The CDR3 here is CSASGRYSYNEQFF. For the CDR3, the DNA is TGCAGTGCTAGCGGGAGGTACTCCTACAATGAGCAGTTCTTC.